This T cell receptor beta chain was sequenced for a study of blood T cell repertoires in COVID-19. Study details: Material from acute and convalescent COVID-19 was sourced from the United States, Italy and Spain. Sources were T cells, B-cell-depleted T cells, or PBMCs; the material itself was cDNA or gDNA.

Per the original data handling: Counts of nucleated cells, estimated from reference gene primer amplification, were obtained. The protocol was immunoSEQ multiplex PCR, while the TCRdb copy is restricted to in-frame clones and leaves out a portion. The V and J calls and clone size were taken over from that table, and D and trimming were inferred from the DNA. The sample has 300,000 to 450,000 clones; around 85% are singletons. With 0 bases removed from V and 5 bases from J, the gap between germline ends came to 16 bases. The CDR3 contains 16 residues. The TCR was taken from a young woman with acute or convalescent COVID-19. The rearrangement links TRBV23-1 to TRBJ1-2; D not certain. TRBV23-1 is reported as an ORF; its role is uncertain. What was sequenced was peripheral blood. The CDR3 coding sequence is TGCGCCAGCAGTCAATCGTGGGCAGTCGGGGATTATGGCTACACCTTC. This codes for CASSQSWAVGDYGYTF.